The clone carrying this TCR beta chain occurred many times. Its antigen is unknown. Unique molecular identifier tags were affixed to discrete cDNA molecules. TCRdb analysed the 5' RACE reads with MiXCR anew, one entry per CDR3 protein. Of over 50,000 distinct CDR3 sequences listed, more than 10% are singletons. The V gene end was trimmed by 6 bases and the J gene end by 0 bases; junction bases not matched to a gene: 9. The CDR3 is made up of 16 amino acids. Germline V lookup: CDR1 MNHEY, CDR2 SVGEGT. The entry originates in a study of early T cells in non-severe SARS-CoV-2 infection. Study context: Unpaired chains resulted from sequencing bulk RNA of unsorted whole blood. Study-wide results and limits: Anti-spike CD8 specificities were favored by VDJdb matching, whose results missed private and CD4 specificities.

The TCR was taken from an adult who was a healthcare worker with PCR-confirmed SARS-CoV-2 infection or an uninfected control (not recorded which). The sample was whole blood. The V and J genes are TRBV6-2 or TRBV6-3 and TRBJ2-7; 9 nucleotides agree with TRBD1. The CDR3 nucleotides read TGTGCCAGCAGACGACAGGGGGACGTTAGCTCCTACGAGCAGTACTTC. The encoded protein is CASRRQGDVSSYEQYF.